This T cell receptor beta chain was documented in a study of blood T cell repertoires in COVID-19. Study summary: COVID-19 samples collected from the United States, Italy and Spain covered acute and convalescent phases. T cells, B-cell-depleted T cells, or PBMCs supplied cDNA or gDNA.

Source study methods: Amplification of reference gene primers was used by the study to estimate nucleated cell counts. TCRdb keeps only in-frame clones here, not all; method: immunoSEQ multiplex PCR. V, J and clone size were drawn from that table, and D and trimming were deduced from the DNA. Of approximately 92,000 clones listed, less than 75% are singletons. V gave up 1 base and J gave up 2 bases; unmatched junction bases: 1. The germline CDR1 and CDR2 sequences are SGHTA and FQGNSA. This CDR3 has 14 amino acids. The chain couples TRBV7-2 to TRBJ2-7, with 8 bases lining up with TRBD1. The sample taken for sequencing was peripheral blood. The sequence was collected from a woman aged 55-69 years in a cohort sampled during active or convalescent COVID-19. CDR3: CASSLDRGAYEQYF. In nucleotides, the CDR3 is TGTGCCAGCAGCTTAGACAGGGGGGCCTACGAGCAGTACTTC.